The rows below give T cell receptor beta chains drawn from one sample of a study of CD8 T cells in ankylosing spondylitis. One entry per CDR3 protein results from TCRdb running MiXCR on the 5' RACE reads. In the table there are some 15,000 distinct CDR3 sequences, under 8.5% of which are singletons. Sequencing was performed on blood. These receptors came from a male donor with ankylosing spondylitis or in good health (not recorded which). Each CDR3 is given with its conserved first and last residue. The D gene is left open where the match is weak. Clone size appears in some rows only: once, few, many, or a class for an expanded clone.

cdr3_nt: TGCAGTGCTAGAGACCCGGGAGCTAGCGGATCAGATACGCAGTATTTT
cdr3_aa: CSARDPGASGSDTQYF
v_call: TRBV20-1
clone_size: .
j_call: TRBJ2-3
d_call: TRBD2
cdr3_length: 16

cdr3_nt: TGCAGCGTTGATCTAGGGGGCGCGTATGAAAAACTGTTTTTT
cdr3_aa: CSVDLGGAYEKLFF
v_call: TRBV29-1
clone_size: .
j_call: TRBJ1-4
d_call: TRBD1
cdr3_length: 14

cdr3_nt: TGCAGTGCTAGACAGGGAAGCAATCAGCCCCAGCATTTT
cdr3_aa: CSARQGSNQPQHF
v_call: TRBV20-1
clone_size: few
j_call: TRBJ1-5
d_call: .
cdr3_length: 13

cdr3_nt: TGTGCCAGCAGTAGACAGGCTGACCCACAAGAGACCCAGTACTTC
cdr3_aa: CASSRQADPQETQYF
v_call: TRBV6-5
clone_size: many
j_call: TRBJ2-5
d_call: .
cdr3_length: 15

cdr3_nt: TGTGCCAGCAGCCAAGTGCTAGCGGCCCACACAGATACGCAGTATTTT
cdr3_aa: CASSQVLAAHTDTQYF
v_call: TRBV4-2
clone_size: many
j_call: TRBJ2-3
d_call: TRBD2
cdr3_length: 16

cdr3_nt: TGTGTCAGCAGCCAAGAGTTTGGGACAGCCAAACTGTTTTTT
cdr3_aa: CVSSQEFGTAKLFF
v_call: TRBV14
clone_size: few
j_call: TRBJ1-4
d_call: TRBD1
cdr3_length: 14

cdr3_nt: TGCAGTGCTCTTAGCGGGAGGCTTCAAGAGACCCAGTACTTC
cdr3_aa: CSALSGRLQETQYF
v_call: TRBV20-1
clone_size: .
j_call: TRBJ2-5
d_call: TRBD2
cdr3_length: 14

cdr3_nt: TGTGCCAGCAGCTTAGAATCAGTGGCCTCCAATGAGCAGTTCTTC
cdr3_aa: CASSLESVASNEQFF
v_call: TRBV7-2
clone_size: few
j_call: TRBJ2-1
d_call: .
cdr3_length: 15

cdr3_nt: TGTGCCAGCAGTTTAGGTCGTTTGGGCGCGGAGCTGTTTTTT
cdr3_aa: CASSLGRLGAELFF
v_call: TRBV27
clone_size: many
j_call: TRBJ2-2
d_call: .
cdr3_length: 14

cdr3_nt: TGCAGTGCGTCGACTAGGGTCAATGAGCAGTTCTTC
cdr3_aa: CSASTRVNEQFF
v_call: TRBV20-1
clone_size: many
j_call: TRBJ2-1
d_call: .
cdr3_length: 12

cdr3_nt: TGTGCCAGCAGTCAGAGAGTCACCCCCTACAATGAGCAGTTCTTC
cdr3_aa: CASSQRVTPYNEQFF
v_call: TRBV7-2
clone_size: few
j_call: TRBJ2-1
d_call: .
cdr3_length: 15

cdr3_nt: TGTGCCACCGTGGACAGGCCCACAGATACGCAGTATTTT
cdr3_aa: CATVDRPTDTQYF
v_call: TRBV10-3
clone_size: many
j_call: TRBJ2-3
d_call: TRBD1
cdr3_length: 13

cdr3_nt: TGTGCCAGCAGTTCACGGGACACCACGGTTGAGACCCAGTACTTC
cdr3_aa: CASSSRDTTVETQYF
v_call: TRBV28
clone_size: .
j_call: TRBJ2-5
d_call: .
cdr3_length: 15

cdr3_nt: TGTGCCAGCAGCCAGACAGGGGGGTCGGGAGAGACCCAGTACTTC
cdr3_aa: CASSQTGGSGETQYF
v_call: TRBV7-2
clone_size: many
j_call: TRBJ2-5
d_call: TRBD1
cdr3_length: 15

cdr3_nt: TGTGCCAGCAGCCAGGGAGGCTTTGCAGATACGCAGTATTTT
cdr3_aa: CASSQGGFADTQYF
v_call: TRBV7-6
clone_size: many
j_call: TRBJ2-3
d_call: .
cdr3_length: 14

cdr3_nt: TGCGCCAGCAGCTTCCAGAGACAGGGCCTACAGGGGAACACCGGGGAGCTGTTTTTT
cdr3_aa: CASSFQRQGLQGNTGELFF
v_call: TRBV5-1
clone_size: few
j_call: TRBJ2-2
d_call: TRBD1
cdr3_length: 19

cdr3_nt: TGTGCCACCAGCAGACCGGGACAGGGAAGGGGAAATGAGCAGTTCTTC
cdr3_aa: CATSRPGQGRGNEQFF
v_call: TRBV15
clone_size: .
j_call: TRBJ2-1
d_call: TRBD1
cdr3_length: 16

cdr3_nt: TGTGCCAGCAGCTTAACTGGGGGCAATCAGCCCCAGCATTTT
cdr3_aa: CASSLTGGNQPQHF
v_call: TRBV7-9
clone_size: many
j_call: TRBJ1-5
d_call: .
cdr3_length: 14

cdr3_nt: TGCAGCGCGGAGGTAAACTATGGCTACACCTTC
cdr3_aa: CSAEVNYGYTF
v_call: TRBV29-1
clone_size: few
j_call: TRBJ1-2
d_call: .
cdr3_length: 11

cdr3_nt: TGCGCCAGCAGACCGGGACAGCCATTAAGGAACACCGGGGAGCTGTTTTTT
cdr3_aa: CASRPGQPLRNTGELFF
v_call: TRBV5-1
clone_size: .
j_call: TRBJ2-2
d_call: TRBD1
cdr3_length: 17

cdr3_nt: TGCGCCAGCAGCCAAGATAGGGGACAGGGACCGGATGGCTACACCTTC
cdr3_aa: CASSQDRGQGPDGYTF
v_call: TRBV4-3
clone_size: .
j_call: TRBJ1-2
d_call: TRBD1
cdr3_length: 16

cdr3_nt: TGCGCCAGCAGCTTGGATCTTTACAATGAGCAGTTCTTC
cdr3_aa: CASSLDLYNEQFF
v_call: TRBV5-1
clone_size: .
j_call: TRBJ2-1
d_call: .
cdr3_length: 13

cdr3_nt: TGTGCCAGTAGTATAGGGCGCAGGATAATGAACACTGAAGCTTTCTTT
cdr3_aa: CASSIGRRIMNTEAFF
v_call: TRBV19
clone_size: .
j_call: TRBJ1-1
d_call: .
cdr3_length: 16

cdr3_nt: TGTGCCAGCAGCTTACGGCAGCCCTCTGGAAACACCATATATTTT
cdr3_aa: CASSLRQPSGNTIYF
v_call: TRBV7-9
clone_size: few
j_call: TRBJ1-3
d_call: .
cdr3_length: 15

cdr3_nt: TGTGCCAGCAGTCCCCCGGACTTAGCCAAAAACATTCAGTACTTC
cdr3_aa: CASSPPDLAKNIQYF
v_call: TRBV12-3/TRBV12-4
clone_size: .
j_call: TRBJ2-4
d_call: .
cdr3_length: 15

cdr3_nt: TGTGCCAGCAGTTACGGGGGGGGCTCAAATGAGCAGTTCTTC
cdr3_aa: CASSYGGGSNEQFF
v_call: TRBV6-5
clone_size: .
j_call: TRBJ2-1
d_call: .
cdr3_length: 14

cdr3_nt: TGCAGCGTCATCACCAGGGGGCTGGCAGATACGCAGTATTTT
cdr3_aa: CSVITRGLADTQYF
v_call: TRBV29-1
clone_size: many
j_call: TRBJ2-3
d_call: TRBD1
cdr3_length: 14

cdr3_nt: TGCGCCACCCGGCCTAGGAATAGCAATCAGCCCCAGCATTTT
cdr3_aa: CATRPRNSNQPQHF
v_call: TRBV5-1
clone_size: many
j_call: TRBJ1-5
d_call: .
cdr3_length: 14

cdr3_nt: TGTGCCAGCAGCTTCGCTGGCGGGGAGCTGTTTTTT
cdr3_aa: CASSFAGGELFF
v_call: TRBV11-2
clone_size: few
j_call: TRBJ2-2
d_call: .
cdr3_length: 12

cdr3_nt: TGCAGTGCTAGAGGCAGCGAGAGCTCCTACGAGCAGTACTTC
cdr3_aa: CSARGSESSYEQYF
v_call: TRBV20-1
clone_size: many
j_call: TRBJ2-7
d_call: .
cdr3_length: 14

cdr3_nt: TGTGCCAGCAGCTGGGGACAGGGAGACACTGAAGCTTTCTTT
cdr3_aa: CASSWGQGDTEAFF
v_call: TRBV7-6
clone_size: .
j_call: TRBJ1-1
d_call: TRBD1
cdr3_length: 14

cdr3_nt: TGTGCCAGCAGCCAAACGGGGGGGACTGAAGCTTTCTTT
cdr3_aa: CASSQTGGTEAFF
v_call: TRBV5-6
clone_size: many
j_call: TRBJ1-1
d_call: .
cdr3_length: 13

cdr3_nt: TGTGCCAGTGAAAAGGGACGCACAGATACGCAGTATTTT
cdr3_aa: CASEKGRTDTQYF
v_call: TRBV12-3/TRBV12-4
clone_size: many
j_call: TRBJ2-3
d_call: .
cdr3_length: 13

cdr3_nt: TGTGCCAGCAGCTCGCCGGGACAGGGGATCGATACGCAGTATTTT
cdr3_aa: CASSSPGQGIDTQYF
v_call: TRBV5-6
clone_size: .
j_call: TRBJ2-3
d_call: TRBD1
cdr3_length: 15

cdr3_nt: TGCAGTGCTAGAGATTTTCGGGACGAGCAGTACTTC
cdr3_aa: CSARDFRDEQYF
v_call: TRBV20-1
clone_size: many
j_call: TRBJ2-7
d_call: .
cdr3_length: 12

cdr3_nt: TGTGCCAGCAGCCCTGGGTTGGGGGGTAATTCACCCCTCCACTTT
cdr3_aa: CASSPGLGGNSPLHF
v_call: TRBV12-3/TRBV12-4
clone_size: many
j_call: TRBJ1-6
d_call: .
cdr3_length: 15

cdr3_nt: TGCAGTGCTAGTTGGACAGGGGAAAATCAGCCCCAGCATTTT
cdr3_aa: CSASWTGENQPQHF
v_call: TRBV20-1
clone_size: many
j_call: TRBJ1-5
d_call: TRBD1
cdr3_length: 14

cdr3_nt: TGCGCCAGCAGCCAAGACACGACCCAAGAGACCCAGTACTTC
cdr3_aa: CASSQDTTQETQYF
v_call: TRBV5-1
clone_size: many
j_call: TRBJ2-5
d_call: .
cdr3_length: 14